The rows below give T cell receptor beta chains drawn from one sample of a study of PD-L1 blockade in urothelial cancer. Assay: immunoSEQ multiplex PCR; the TCRdb copy retains only in-frame clones and omits some. The table includes around 40,000 clones, approximately 82% detected once. The input for sequencing was PBMCs, taken around atezolizumab (anti-PD-L1) treatment. All receptors derive from a man between 60 and 70 years old with urothelial cancer. Each CDR3 is given with its conserved first and last residue. D genes are given only for firm matches. Only part of the rows carry a size: once, few, many, or a class if the clone is expanded.

CDR3 DNA	CDR3 protein	V gene	clone size	D gene	J gene
TGCAGCGTTGGTCTAGCGGGGGTCCCCTCCTACGAGCAGTACTTC	CSVGLAGVPSYEQYF	TRBV29-1	-	TRBD2	TRBJ2-7
TGCGCCAGCAGCTTCCGACAGGGGGCAGATAATGAAAAACTGTTTTTT	CASSFRQGADNEKLFF	TRBV5-1	few	TRBD1	TRBJ1-4
TGTGCCAGCAGCTTGCAGGGGGCGAATGAGCAGTTCTTC	CASSLQGANEQFF	TRBV5-4	-	TRBD1	TRBJ2-1
TGTGCCAGCATTTGGGGACAGCCGATAGATACGCAGTATTTT	CASIWGQPIDTQYF	TRBV2	-	TRBD1	TRBJ2-3
TGTGCCAGCAGTGAAGCTAACCGGGGCACTGAAGCTTTCTTT	CASSEANRGTEAFF	TRBV2	-	-	TRBJ1-1
TGTGCCAGTGACAGGGAGAACACCGGGGAGCTGTTTTTT	CASDRENTGELFF	TRBV19	-	TRBD1	TRBJ2-2
TGTGCCATCAGTGAGTTGATCCGGGCCGAGGGTGAACAGTTCTTC	CAISELIRAEGEQFF	TRBV10-3	-	-	TRBJ2-1
TGTGCCAGCAGCTCACCCGGGGGGACCCAGTACTTC	CASSSPGGTQYF	TRBV5-4	-	-	TRBJ2-5
TGTGCCAGCAGTGGGACTAGCGGCCCCGTTACGCAGTATTTT	CASSGTSGPVTQYF	TRBV27	once	TRBD2	TRBJ2-3
TGTGCCAGCAGTTTAACCCAAGGACAGGTTAGCAATCAGCCCCAGCATTTT	CASSLTQGQVSNQPQHF	TRBV28	once	TRBD1	TRBJ1-5